Listed here are 20 T cell receptor beta chains from one sample, sequenced in a study of CD8+ T cells in alopecia areata. Extracted RNA was reverse transcribed into cDNA, the sequencing template. The assay was immunoSEQ multiplex PCR, and TCRdb's table has in-frame clones only and misses some. In the table there are approximately 90,000 clones, around 70% of which are singletons. Treatment described: oral pan-JAK inhibitor, 5-10 mg twice daily. Material: CD8+ T cells sorted from blood, obtained at week 44, from a patient treated with tofacitinib. All receptors come from a human donor with alopecia areata.

The chain has TRBV4-3 and TRBJ2-7; maybe TRBD2 (5 bases). The CDR3 runs to 15 residues. V lost 1 base and J 1 base, leaving 11 bases between the germline ends. Germline V lookup: CDR1 LGHNA, CDR2 YSLEER. CDR3 in amino acids: CASSQVAGDSYEQYF. CDR3 bases: TGCGCCAGCAGCCAAGTTGCCGGGGATTCCTACGAGCAGTACTTC.

The chain employs TRBV7-3 and TRBJ2-2, with 9 bases matching TRBD1. Unmatched junction bases numbered 11, after V lost 2 bases and J lost 4 bases. Germline V gene lookup returns CDR1 SGHTA and CDR2 FQGTGA. The CDR3 is 18 amino acids. CDR3 sequence reads: CASSLEASGQGFTGELFF. In DNA, the CDR3 is TGTGCCAGCAGCTTAGAGGCTTCGGGACAGGGATTCACCGGGGAGCTGTTTTTT.

CDR3 sequence reads: CASSPGSGESPLHF. The CDR3 nucleotides are TGTGCCAGCAGCCCCGGGTCAGGGGAATCACCCCTCCACTTT. The V call is TRBV9, the J call TRBJ1-6, with D maybe TRBD1 (6 bases). V shed 4 bases and J shed 10 bases, with 15 bases lying between them. The CDR3 contains 14 residues. Germline lookup yields CDR1 SGDLS and CDR2 YYNGEE. Using reference TRBV9 and TRBJ1-6 for the parts outside the CDR3, the full variable domain is DSGVTQTPKHLITATGQRVTLRCSPRSGDLSVYWYQQSLDQGLQFLIQYYNGEERAKGNILERFSAQQFPDLHSELNLSSLELGDSALYFCASSPGSGESPLHFGNGTRLTVT.

The chain employs TRBV30 and TRBJ1-1; D call uncertain. Per the germline V gene, CDR1 is GTSNPN and CDR2 is SVGIG (reference sequence). V was clipped by 4 bases and J by 3 bases, with 12 bases between them. The CDR3 is 13 amino acids. CDR3 in amino acids: CAWMNVRDTEAFF. In DNA form, the CDR3 reads TGTGCCTGGATGAATGTTAGGGACACTGAAGCTTTCTTT.

The chain links TRBV5-4 to TRBJ1-1; no reliable D call. The CDR3 extends over 12 amino acids. Germline values: CDR1 SGHNT, CDR2 YYREEE (reference sequence). The V end was cut by 7 bases, the J end by 4 bases, with 11 bases between. CDR3 loop: CASRSGSTEAFF. CDR3 nucleotide sequence: TGTGCCAGCCGGTCAGGTTCCACTGAAGCTTTCTTT.

The chain uses TRBV4-3 and TRBJ1-1; 7 bases are a match to TRBD1. The CDR3 contains 15 residues. Germline CDR1 LGHNA, CDR2 YSLEER. The V segment lost 2 bases and the J segment 3 bases; nucleotides outside the gene matches: 6. CDR3: CASSQSTGVDTEAFF. The CDR3 bases are TGCGCCAGCAGCCAATCCACAGGGGTTGACACTGAAGCTTTCTTT.

This rearrangement joins TRBV7-9 to TRBJ2-3; D not resolved. Between the trimmed V and J ends, which lost 7 bases and 0 bases, there was a span of 8 bases. Germline V lookup: CDR1 SEHNR, CDR2 FQNEAQ (reference sequence). This CDR3 comprises 13 residues. The CDR3 loop reads CASTGRSTDTQYF. CDR3 DNA: TGTGCCAGCACCGGACGGAGCACAGATACGCAGTATTTT.

The CDR3 region is CASSEQGVDTQYF. As DNA, the CDR3 is TGTGCCAGCAGTGAACAAGGAGTAGATACGCAGTATTTT. The V call is TRBV2, the J call TRBJ2-3; no clear D. The germline CDR1 and CDR2 sequences are SNHLY and FYNNEI. The V and J ends lost 2 bases and 5 bases respectively, with 8 bases between them. The CDR3 totals 13 residues. Full variable domain (missing parts from reference TRBV2 and TRBJ2-3): EPEVTQTPSHQVTQMGQEVILRCVPISNHLYFYWYRQILGQKVEFLVSFYNNEISEKSEIFDDQFSVERPDGSNFTLKIRSTKLEDSAMYFCASSEQGVDTQYFGPGTRLTVL.

The genes are TRBV15 and TRBJ1-1, with 8 bases fitting TRBD1. This CDR3 region has 15 residues. Germline V gene lookup returns CDR1 LNHNV and CDR2 YYDKDF (reference sequence). V shed 3 bases, J shed 1 base, and the junction held 4 bases outside the gene matches. The CDR3 DNA reads as TGTGCCACCAGCAGTAACAGGGGGAGGAACACTGAAGCTTTCTTT. This codes for CATSSNRGRNTEAFF.

The chain couples TRBV29-1 to TRBJ2-2, with a tentative D call TRBD1 (6 bases). Germline-derived CDR1 and CDR2 are SQVTM and ANQGSEA. There are 16 residues in the CDR3. Trimming took off 2 bases at V and 6 bases at J, with 19 bases between the two ends. The CDR3 spells CSVEKRSGAGPGELFF. The CDR3 nucleotides are TGCAGCGTTGAAAAGCGGTCAGGGGCCGGACCCGGGGAGCTGTTTTTT.

V gene TRBV9 combines with J gene TRBJ2-2, with D possibly TRBD1 on 6 matching bases. V was shortened by 0 bases and J by 4 bases, with 16 bases between the two germline ends. Germline values: CDR1 SGDLS, CDR2 YYNGEE. This CDR3 region has 17 residues. CDR3 bases: TGTGCCAGCAGCGTAGGGTGGGGGCTGAGCGGCACCGGGGAGCTGTTTTTT. As protein: CASSVGWGLSGTGELFF.

The chain couples TRBV30 to TRBJ2-1; maybe TRBD2 (5 bases). The CDR3 has 13 amino acids. With 6 bases removed from V and 4 bases from J, the gap between germline ends came to 13 bases. CDR1 and CDR2 (germline): GTSNPN, SVGIG (reference sequence). CDR3 DNA sequence: TGTGCCTGCTCTAGCACCCCGTACAATGAGCAGTTCTTC. Its protein product is CACSSTPYNEQFF.

The genes are TRBV5-4 and TRBJ1-2; D gene uncertain. This CDR3 comprises 16 residues. The ends were cut back, 4 bases at V and 0 bases at J, with 16 bases in the middle. The germline CDR1 and CDR2 sequences are SGHNT and YYREEE (reference sequence). CDR3 nucleotides: TGTGCCAGCAGCGACGGAACACGGACGGCTAACTATGGCTACACCTTC. Amino acids: CASSDGTRTANYGYTF.

The rearrangement links TRBV7-6 to TRBJ2-1; 9 bases align to TRBD1. Germline CDR1 reads SGHVS; CDR2 reads FNYEAQ. The V segment lost 3 bases and the J segment 9 bases; nucleotides outside the gene matches: 3. The CDR3 consists of 13 residues. The CDR3 nucleotides are TGTGCCAGCAGCTTGACAGGGGGAAGTGAGCAGTTCTTC. Protein product: CASSLTGGSEQFF.

The chain has TRBV7-2 and TRBJ2-7; D ambiguous. The CDR3 totals 12 residues. Trimming removed 5 bases from V and 2 bases from J, with 7 bases in between. Germline-derived CDR1 and CDR2 are SGHTA and FQGNSA. As DNA, the CDR3 is TGTGCCAGCAGCGACCGAACCTACGAGCAGTACTTC. This gives the protein CASSDRTYEQYF.

The chain recombines TRBV29-1 with TRBJ1-2, with D tentatively TRBD1 (5 bases). The V gene lost 0 bases and the J gene lost 2 bases, with 13 bases spanning the gap. Germline V lookup: CDR1 SQVTM, CDR2 ANQGSEA. This CDR3 has 15 residues. CDR3 sequence reads: CSVEDGTSGNYGYTF. DNA for the CDR3: TGCAGCGTTGAAGATGGGACCTCAGGGAACTATGGCTACACCTTC.

The V call is TRBV14, the J call TRBJ2-1, with TRBD2 matching 13 bases. CDR1 is SGHDN and CDR2 is FVKESK in the germline V gene. Germline trimming cut 0 bases from V and 4 bases from J; bases unmatched to any gene: 0. The length of the CDR3 is 16 residues. The chain's CDR3 is CASSQEGLAGYNEQFF. The DNA for the CDR3 is TGTGCCAGCAGCCAAGAGGGACTAGCGGGATACAATGAGCAGTTCTTC.

This chain uses TRBV6-4 with TRBJ2-3, with 13 bases identical to TRBD2. This CDR3 has 17 residues. In germline, CDR1 is MRHNA, CDR2 SNTAGT. V was clipped by 5 bases and J by 2 bases; unmatched bases: 7. CDR3 residues: CASSKRTSGGLTDTQYF. In DNA, the CDR3 is TGTGCCAGCAGTAAAAGGACTAGCGGGGGTCTCACAGATACGCAGTATTTT.

The sample holds a few counts of this clone. This chain joins TRBV19 and TRBJ2-7; possible D gene TRBD1, 6 bases. The CDR3 covers 11 residues. V was pared by 11 bases and J by 5 bases, with 13 bases between. Germline values: CDR1 LNHDA, CDR2 SQIVND (reference sequence). CDR3 sequence (DNA): TGTGCCTCCGTACAGGGCCACGAGCAGTACTTC. It yields the protein CASVQGHEQYF.

There are a few counts of this clone. J is TRBJ2-1 and V is TRBV7-8; D unresolved. The CDR3 is 12 residues long. Trimming removed 4 bases at V and 4 bases at J, with 5 bases between. CDR1 is SGHVS and CDR2 is FQNEAQ in the germline V gene. CDR3: CASSWGYNEQFF. The CDR3 bases are TGTGCCAGCAGCTGGGGTTACAATGAGCAGTTCTTC. The full variable domain, with the rest looked up from reference TRBV7-8 and TRBJ2-1, is GAGVSQSPRYKVAKRGQDVALRCDPISGHVSLFWYQQALGQGPEFLTYFQNEAQLDKSGLPSDRFFAERPEGSVSTLKIQRTQQEDSAVYLCASSWGYNEQFFGPGTRLTVL.